This T cell receptor (beta chain) was sequenced for a study of human T cells and chemical hapten exposure. Germline V lookup: CDR1 SQVTM, CDR2 ANQGSEA. CDR3 length: 12 amino acids. V lost 6 bases, J lost 9 bases, and 15 bases lay in between. General study points: The number of TCRs above 1 in 1000 frequency did not change after DPC sensitization.

In TCRdb, the RACE reads were re-called with MiXCR into one record per CDR3 protein. The table includes approximately 90,000 distinct CDR3 sequences, 10% detected once. A word on this clonotype: No antigen is known for it.

Time point of the sample: patch test 1, 2 weeks after DPC sensitization. As for treatment: therapeutic diphenylcyclopropenone sensitization with weekly scalp DPC. This TCR was recovered from a man aged 40-49 years with alopecia areata. Some clones in this sample may be carry-over from other donors' samples. The sample consisted of whole blood, taken in connection with sensitization to the hapten diphenylcyclopropenone (DPC). The chain is built from TRBV29-1 and TRBJ2-1; either TRBD1 or TRBD2 may supply D (5 bases each). Here the CDR3 reads CSVRTGTGEQFF. CDR3 sequence (DNA): TGCAGCGTGAGAACCGGGACGGGTGAGCAGTTCTTC.